This record covers a single T cell receptor beta chain. Its cognate antigen has yet to be identified. Base qualities were left out, and no much larger clone turns up one base away. This entry is derived from a study of beta chain features in type 1 diabetes (dated by TCRdb to 2017 to 2018). In the study overall: No differences in mean age, gender distribution, total cell number or subset yield were found between patients and healthy donors. Regulatory and stem cell-like memory subsets were isolated from only 8 patients and about eight healthy donors, whereas naive and central memory subsets came from all 30 or so donors. A total of about 100,000,000 sorted cells were examined across all samples, and RNA yield correlated strongly with the number of cells per subset. The study compared TCRB repertoires of sorted circulating CD4+ T cell subsets between recently diagnosed type 1 diabetes patients and matched healthy donors.

Each donor gave one peripheral blood draw, averaging around 120 mL, which was collected into heparinised tubes. Using a panel that included CD45RO, CCR7, CD25, CD127, CD95 and CD27, naive, central memory, regulatory and stem cell-like memory CD4+ T cells were sorted on a BD FACSAria II. A purity above 98% was achieved for all sorted populations. PBMCs were isolated right away by Lymphoprep density gradient centrifugation and were stained directly, without culture. To minimize batch effects, samples were stained and sorted in pairs, one healthy donor with one patient per experiment. What the authors observed across the whole study: HLA sub-analyses involved small numbers of individuals, so any influence of HLA type on TCRB rearrangement remained unresolved. Patients with type 1 diabetes made fewer insertions and deleted more nucleotides at VDJ recombination sites, implying thymic rearrangement abnormalities. Because cDNA rather than genomic DNA was sequenced, highly expressing activated cells could have been over-represented, although no difference in activation and CD3 levels was found between groups. PCR might favor shorter templates, but patient and control samples were amplified and corrected together, so any skew would affect both groups equally. A moderate but significant shortening of TCRB CDR3 length was observed in type 1 diabetes patients in all four CD4+ subsets. Naive, central memory and regulatory TCRB repertoires appeared to be more similar among patients than among healthy donors.

The entire isolated RNA was reverse transcribed using the High Capacity cDNA Reverse Transcription Kit, and thus expressed TCRB transcripts were sequenced. Deep immunoSEQ sequencing was performed on naive, central memory and regulatory T cell samples, with an average of roughly 3.3 million total reads per sample. After sorted cells were lysed in RLT buffer, RNA was extracted with DNase-treated RNeasy Micro or Mini kits, with the choice depending on cell number. Each cell subset was processed on its own to prevent cross-contamination, while patient and healthy donor samples were processed together. The immunoSEQ multiplex PCR was used to amplify TCRB sequences from cDNA, generating 87-bp fragments that spanned the CDR3 region. Sequencing of the amplicons was performed on the Illumina HiSeq platform. Per the original workflow: Synthetic template baselines were used to correct PCR bias computationally, reads within Hamming distance 2 were collapsed together, and singletons that could not be merged were discarded. Reads were aligned against IMGT so that V, D and J genes, CDR3 length and insertions or deletions at six rearrangement sites could be assigned. Within each subset, clonotype counts were normalized to sorted cell number, after which true diversity and Gini coefficients were computed with the tcR R package. Repertoire sharing was quantified using the overlap coefficient calculated on TCRB nucleotide sequences. Out-of-frame TCRB sequences from naive cells were analyzed as a proxy for the pre-selection repertoire. The clones in this table, taken by TCRdb from immuneACCESS, are in-frame only. Not every clone is retained; where verified, under half of the shortfall comes from an unresolved V gene, and the cause of the rest is unknown. V, J and clone size are those of that table, while D and trimming were read from the DNA. For this sample the table gives around 650,000 clones, of which around 12% were detected only once. Of the sample, more than 0.09% falls within the top ten clones.

V gives up 5 bases and J gives up 5 bases, and the segment between their germline ends measures 7 bases. The CDR3 numbers 12 residues from cysteine through phenylalanine. Only CDR3 DNA is held: 36 bases, read in frame from base 1. The germline V gene provides CDR1 ENHRY and CDR2 SYGVKD. This clonotype was sampled from a man aged 25 to 45 with type 1 diabetes. Recombination connected TRBV10-3 to TRBJ1-5; no D segment can be confidently identified. What was sequenced was naive CD4+ T cells from blood. According to the study, the label for this sample's cell subset or site signals: true naive CD4+ T cells. The sequence in DNA is TGTGCCATCAGTACAGAGTATCAGCCCCAGCATTTT. This translates into CAISTEYQPQHF.